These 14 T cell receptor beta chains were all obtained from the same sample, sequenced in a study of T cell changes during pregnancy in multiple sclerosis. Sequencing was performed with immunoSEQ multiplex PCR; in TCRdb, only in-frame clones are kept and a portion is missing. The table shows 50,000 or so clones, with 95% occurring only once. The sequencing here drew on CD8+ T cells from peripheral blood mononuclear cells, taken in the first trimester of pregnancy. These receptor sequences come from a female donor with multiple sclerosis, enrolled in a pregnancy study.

The CDR3 spells CASTLLVAGGPKFF. In DNA form, the CDR3 reads TGTGCCAGCACCCTACTCGTAGCGGGAGGGCCAAAGTTCTTC. The chain is built from TRBV6-5 and TRBJ2-1; TRBD2 matches 11 bases. J was trimmed by 14 bases and V by 7 bases; bases with no gene match: 13. Germline loops: CDR1 MNHEY, CDR2 SVGAGI. This CDR3 region has 14 residues.

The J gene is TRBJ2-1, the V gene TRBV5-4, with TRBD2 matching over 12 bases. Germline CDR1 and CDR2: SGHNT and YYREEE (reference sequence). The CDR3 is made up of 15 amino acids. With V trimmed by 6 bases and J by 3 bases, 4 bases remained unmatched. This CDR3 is CASTGLAGDYNEQFF. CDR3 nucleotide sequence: TGTGCCAGCACGGGACTAGCGGGCGACTACAATGAGCAGTTCTTC.

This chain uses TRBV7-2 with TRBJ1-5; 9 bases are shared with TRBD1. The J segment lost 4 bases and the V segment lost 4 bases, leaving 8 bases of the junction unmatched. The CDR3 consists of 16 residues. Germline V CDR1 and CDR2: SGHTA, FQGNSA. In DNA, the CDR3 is TGTGCCAGCAGCTGGATTACAGGGGGCATTAATCAGCCCCAGCATTTT. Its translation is CASSWITGGINQPQHF.

The CDR3 sequence: CASSPFRGGGDTQYF. The DNA for the CDR3 is TGTGCCAGCAGCCCCTTTAGGGGAGGAGGAGATACGCAGTATTTT. V is TRBV6-1 and J is TRBJ2-3; possible D gene TRBD2, 6 bases. CDR3 length: 15 amino acids. In germline, CDR1 is MNHNS, CDR2 SASEGT. V was clipped by 6 bases and J by 5 bases, with 18 bases between them.

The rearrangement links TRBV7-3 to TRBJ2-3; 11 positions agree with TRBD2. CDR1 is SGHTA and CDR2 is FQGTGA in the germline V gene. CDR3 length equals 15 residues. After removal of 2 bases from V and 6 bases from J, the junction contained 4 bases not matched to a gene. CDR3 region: CASSLGTSGSDTQYF. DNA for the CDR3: TGTGCCAGCAGCTTAGGGACTAGCGGCTCCGATACGCAGTATTTT.

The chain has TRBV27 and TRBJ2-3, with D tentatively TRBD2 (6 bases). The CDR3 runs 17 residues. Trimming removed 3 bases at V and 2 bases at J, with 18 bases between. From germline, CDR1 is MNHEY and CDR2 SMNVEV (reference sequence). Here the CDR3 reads CASSFPRVRGYTDTQYF. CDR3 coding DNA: TGTGCCAGCAGTTTCCCCAGGGTTCGGGGGTACACAGATACGCAGTATTTT.

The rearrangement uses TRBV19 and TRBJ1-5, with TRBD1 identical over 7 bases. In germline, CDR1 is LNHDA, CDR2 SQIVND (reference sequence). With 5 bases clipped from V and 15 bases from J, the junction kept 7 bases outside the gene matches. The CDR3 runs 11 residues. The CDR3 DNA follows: TGTGCCAGTAGTGAACAGGGGACGGTGCATTTT. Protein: CASSEQGTVHF.

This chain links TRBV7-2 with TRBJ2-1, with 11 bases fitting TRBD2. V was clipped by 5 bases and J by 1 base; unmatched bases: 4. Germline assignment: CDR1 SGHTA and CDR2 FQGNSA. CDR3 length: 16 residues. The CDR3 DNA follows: TGTGCCAGCAGCCTGCGACTAGCGGGATCCTACAATGAGCAGTTCTTC. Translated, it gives CASSLRLAGSYNEQFF.

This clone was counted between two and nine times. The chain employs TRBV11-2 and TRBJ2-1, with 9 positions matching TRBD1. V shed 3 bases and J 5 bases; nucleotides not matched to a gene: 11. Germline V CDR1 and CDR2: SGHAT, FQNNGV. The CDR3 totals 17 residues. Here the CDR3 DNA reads TGTGCCAGCAGCTTCTTTGCCGGGACAGGGCCCAACAATGAGCAGTTCTTC. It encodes CASSFFAGTGPNNEQFF.

CDR3 region: CASSLDRGTEAFF. The CDR3 bases are TGTGCCAGCAGTCTCGACAGGGGCACTGAAGCTTTCTTT. The chain links TRBV7-9 to TRBJ1-1; 8 nucleotides line up with TRBD1. With 6 bases clipped from V and 4 bases from J, the junction kept 4 bases outside the gene matches. In germline, CDR1 is SEHNR, CDR2 FQNEAQ (reference sequence). The CDR3 is made up of 13 amino acids. The entire variable domain, with the rest obtained from reference TRBV7-9 and TRBJ1-1, is as follows: DTGVSQNPRHKITKRGQNVTFRCDPISEHNRLYWYRQTLGQGPEFLTYFQNEAQLEKSRLLSDRFSAERPKGSFSTLEIQRTEQGDSAMYLCASSLDRGTEAFFGQGTRLTVV.

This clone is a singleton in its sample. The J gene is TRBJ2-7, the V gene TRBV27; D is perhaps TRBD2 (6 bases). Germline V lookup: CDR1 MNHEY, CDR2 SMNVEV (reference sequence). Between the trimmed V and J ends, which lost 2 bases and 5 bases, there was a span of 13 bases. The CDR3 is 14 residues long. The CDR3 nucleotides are TGTGCCAGCAGTTTAAGCCGGGGAGGAGACGAGCAGTACTTC. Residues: CASSLSRGGDEQYF.

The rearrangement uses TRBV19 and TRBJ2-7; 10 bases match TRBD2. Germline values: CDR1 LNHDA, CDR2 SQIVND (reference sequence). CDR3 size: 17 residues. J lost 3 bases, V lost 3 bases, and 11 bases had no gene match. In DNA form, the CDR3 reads TGTGCCAGTAGTATTTCTAGCGGGGGTACGACCAACTACGAGCAGTACTTC. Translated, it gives CASSISSGGTTNYEQYF.

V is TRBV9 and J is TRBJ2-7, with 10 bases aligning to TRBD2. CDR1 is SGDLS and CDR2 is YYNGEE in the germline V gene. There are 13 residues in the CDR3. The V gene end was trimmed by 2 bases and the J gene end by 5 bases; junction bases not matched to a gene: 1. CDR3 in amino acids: CASSVGTSDEQYF. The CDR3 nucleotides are TGTGCCAGCAGCGTTGGGACTAGCGACGAGCAGTACTTC.

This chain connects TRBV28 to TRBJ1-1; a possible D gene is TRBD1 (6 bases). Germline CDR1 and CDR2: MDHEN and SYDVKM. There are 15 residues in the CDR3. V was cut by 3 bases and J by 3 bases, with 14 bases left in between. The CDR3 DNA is TGTGCCAGCAGTTTGGGGGCGGGCGCGGACACTGAAGCTTTCTTT. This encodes CASSLGAGADTEAFF.